This entry lists 25 T cell receptor beta chains sequenced from one sample in a study of T cell responses to AZD1222 COVID-19 vaccine. Using immunoSEQ multiplex PCR, the repertoire was profiled, and TCRdb retains in-frame clones only, with some absent. The sample lists 100,000 to 120,000 clones; around 82% were seen once. The sequences come from peripheral blood, collected on day 0 of AZD1222 vaccination. These receptors were obtained from an adult in good health.

This chain joins TRBV28 and TRBJ1-4; tentatively, D is TRBD1 (6 bases). Germline V CDR1 and CDR2: MDHEN, SYDVKM. Between the trimmed V and J ends, which lost 5 bases and 11 bases, there was a span of 18 bases. The CDR3 extends over 14 amino acids. CDR3 nucleotides: TGTGCCAGCAGTCTTGACAAACTAAGGGGGAAACTGTTTTTT. Translation gives CASSLDKLRGKLFF.

The gene calls are TRBV24-1 and TRBJ2-7, with unresolved D. The CDR3 totals 13 residues. Germline V lookup: CDR1 KGHDR, CDR2 SFDVKD. The ends were cut back, 7 bases at V and 3 bases at J, with 12 bases in the middle. The CDR3 spells CATRTMDGYEQYF. In DNA form, the CDR3 reads TGTGCCACCAGAACAATGGACGGCTACGAGCAGTACTTC.

The chain couples TRBV7-9 to TRBJ2-3; D is uncertain. Per germline, CDR1 SEHNR and CDR2 FQNEAQ (reference sequence). This CDR3 is 15 amino acids long. V lost 2 bases and J lost 0, with 9 bases in between. The CDR3 is CASSLQAGSTDTQYF. The CDR3, as DNA: TGTGCCAGCAGCTTACAGGCTGGGAGCACAGATACGCAGTATTTT.

The J gene is TRBJ2-2, the V gene TRBV15, with D uncertain. Trimming removed 0 bases from V and 7 bases from J, with 6 bases in between. Germline V gene lookup returns CDR1 LNHNV and CDR2 YYDKDF (reference sequence). The CDR3 extends over 13 amino acids. Here the CDR3 DNA reads TGTGCCACCAGCAGAGATTTCATCGGGGAGCTGTTTTTT. This sequence encodes CATSRDFIGELFF.

This chain connects TRBV11-2 to TRBJ1-1; D remains unclear. V lost 5 bases and J 5 bases, leaving 24 bases between the germline ends. The CDR3 runs 17 residues. The V gene's germline CDR1 is SGHAT and CDR2 FQNNGV. This CDR3 reads CASSNREGGWWSTEAFF. The CDR3 bases are TGTGCCAGCAGCAACCGCGAGGGCGGGTGGTGGAGTACTGAAGCTTTCTTT.

This chain's CDR3 is CASSYSILTPRVRGLNNEQFF. The CDR3 bases are TGTGCCAGCAGTTACTCGATATTAACCCCGCGCGTTAGGGGCCTAAACAATGAGCAGTTCTTC. The chain recombines TRBV6-2 or TRBV6-3 with TRBJ2-1, with D possibly matching TRBD1 (5 bases). The ends were cut back, 0 bases at V and 5 bases at J, with 29 bases in the middle. Germline V gene lookup returns CDR1 MNHEY and CDR2 SVGEGT. This CDR3 is 21 amino acids long.

This chain connects TRBV28 to TRBJ2-2; 7 bases are a match to TRBD1. After removal of 1 base from V and 4 bases from J, the junction contained 3 bases not matched to a gene. The germline CDR1 and CDR2 sequences are MDHEN and SYDVKM. This CDR3 region has 15 residues. In DNA form, the CDR3 reads TGTGCCAGCAGTTTATTACAGGGGACCACCGGGGAGCTGTTTTTT. The encoded protein is CASSLLQGTTGELFF. Drawing the rest from reference TRBV28 and TRBJ2-2, the complete variable domain is DVKVTQSSRYLVKRTGEKVFLECVQDMDHENMFWYRQDPGLGLRLIYFSYDVKMKEKGDIPEGYSVSREKKERFSLILESASTNQTSMYLCASSLLQGTTGELFFGEGSRLTVL.

The chain combines TRBV5-8 with TRBJ2-2; 15 nucleotides line up with TRBD2. This CDR3 spans 16 amino acids. After removal of 4 bases from V and 7 bases from J, the junction contained 5 bases not matched to a gene. Germline CDR1 SGHTS, CDR2 YDEGEE. The CDR3 region has the DNA TGTGCCAGCAGCAGGGGACTAGCGGGAGGCGTCGGGGAGCTGTTTTTT. This sequence encodes CASSRGLAGGVGELFF. Filled out from reference TRBV5-8 and TRBJ2-2, the complete variable domain reads EAGVTQSPTHLIKTRGQQATLRCSPISGHTSVYWYQQALGLGLQFLLWYDEGEERNRGNFPPRFSGRQFPNYSSELNVNALELEDSALYLCASSRGLAGGVGELFFGEGSRLTVL.

V usage is TRBV27 and J usage is TRBJ2-2; D possibly matches TRBD1 or TRBD2 (5 bases each). This CDR3 spans 16 amino acids. Trimming removed 3 bases from V and 5 bases from J, with 16 bases in between. Germline values: CDR1 MNHEY, CDR2 SMNVEV (reference sequence). CDR3 sequence (DNA): TGTGCCAGCAGTTTCCGCCGGGGCGTTCGGACCGGGGAGCTGTTTTTT. It specifies CASSFRRGVRTGELFF.

The CDR3: CASSYWQDYNEQFF. CDR3 in DNA: TGTGCCAGCAGTTACTGGCAGGACTACAATGAGCAGTTCTTC. V and J are TRBV6-5 and TRBJ2-1; D call uncertain. Germline assignment: CDR1 MNHEY and CDR2 SVGAGI. The CDR3 runs 14 residues. Trimming shortened V by 1 base and J by 3 bases, and 7 bases separated the two germline ends.

The chain recombines TRBV5-1 with TRBJ1-6; 12 nucleotides line up with TRBD1. This CDR3 is 16 amino acids long. J gave up 9 bases and V 0 bases, and 4 bases lay outside the gene matches. CDR1 and CDR2 from the germline V gene are SGHRS and YFSETQ. The CDR3 spells CASSLDWDRGLSPLHF. The CDR3 DNA follows: TGCGCCAGCAGCTTGGACTGGGACAGGGGGCTTTCACCCCTCCACTTT.

This chain uses TRBV19 with TRBJ2-7, with TRBD2 matching over 10 bases. This CDR3 is built from 15 residues. V dropped 6 bases and J dropped 3; count of bases not matched to a gene: 8. The germline CDR1 and CDR2 sequences are LNHDA and SQIVND (reference sequence). In DNA form, the CDR3 reads TGTGCCAGTAGCTTTAGCGGGGGGAGGATCTACGAGCAGTACTTC. Its protein is CASSFSGGRIYEQYF. The full variable domain, with the rest looked up from reference TRBV19 and TRBJ2-7, is DGGITQSPKYLFRKEGQNVTLSCEQNLNHDAMYWYRQDPGQGLRLIYYSQIVNDFQKGDIAEGYSVSREKKESFPLTVTSAQKNPTAFYLCASSFSGGRIYEQYFGPGTRLTVT.

This chain links TRBV10-3 with TRBJ1-1; D call uncertain. Trimming pared 2 bases from V and 1 base from J, leaving 5 bases between. This CDR3 has 13 residues. The germline gives CDR1 ENHRY, CDR2 SYGVKD. The CDR3: CAISERENTEAFF. In DNA, the CDR3 is TGTGCCATCAGTGAGAGGGAGAACACTGAAGCTTTCTTT.

The chain joins TRBV7-6 to TRBJ2-3; tentative D call: TRBD2 (6 bases). Germline loops: CDR1 SGHVS, CDR2 FNYEAQ. This CDR3 has 15 residues. V was trimmed by 5 bases and J by 6 bases, leaving 18 bases between them. The CDR3 region is CASSRSGGFGDTQYF. CDR3 bases: TGTGCCAGCAGCAGGTCCGGGGGTTTCGGGGATACGCAGTATTTT.

CDR3 in amino acids: CASSEAWSSGSDTQYF. Here the CDR3 DNA reads TGTGCCAGCAGTGAAGCTTGGTCTAGCGGATCAGATACGCAGTATTTT. V and J are TRBV6-1 and TRBJ2-3; 7 bases line up with TRBD2. J was trimmed by 4 bases and V by 0 bases; bases with no gene match: 7. This CDR3 is 16 amino acids long. Germline CDR1 reads MNHNS; CDR2 reads SASEGT.

In its sample, this clone was seen a few times. The chain joins TRBV5-1 to TRBJ2-2, with TRBD2 matching 8 bases. Germline CDR1 reads SGHRS; CDR2 reads YFSETQ. V was pared by 7 bases and J by 0 bases, with 2 bases of the junction left unmatched. CDR3 length: 14 residues. The CDR3 region is CASAGRANTGELFF. The CDR3 DNA reads TGCGCCAGCGCCGGGAGGGCGAACACCGGGGAGCTGTTTTTT. Full variable domain (rest looked up from reference TRBV5-1 and TRBJ2-2): KAGVTQTPRYLIKTRGQQVTLSCSPISGHRSVSWYQQTPGQGLQFLFEYFSETQRNKGNFPGRFSGRQFSNSRSEMNVSTLELGDSALYLCASAGRANTGELFFGEGSRLTVL.

The table lists this clone with a few counts. The V and J genes are TRBV18 and TRBJ2-7, with D possibly being TRBD1 or TRBD2 (5 bases each). Trimming cost V 1 base and J 0 bases, with 13 bases left between them. CDR1 and CDR2 (germline): KGHSH, LQKENI. This CDR3 is 16 amino acids long. CDR3 nucleotide sequence: TGTGCCAGCTCACCACAGGGGCGGGCGGGCTCCTACGAGCAGTACTTC. Its protein product is CASSPQGRAGSYEQYF.

This clone was counted once. The J gene is TRBJ2-7, the V gene TRBV6-1, with 11 bases matching TRBD1. The germline CDR1 and CDR2 sequences are MNHNS and SASEGT. The V gene end was trimmed by 2 bases and the J gene end by 6 bases; junction bases not matched to a gene: 6. This CDR3 is 15 amino acids long. The CDR3 DNA follows: TGTGCCAGCAGTGAACTGGGGACAGGGGGACGCGAGCAGTACTTC. It yields the protein CASSELGTGGREQYF.

The gene calls are TRBV5-1 and TRBJ1-4; weak D call: TRBD1 (6 bases). V was trimmed by 4 bases and J by 3 bases, leaving 19 bases between them. Per the germline V gene, CDR1 is SGHRS and CDR2 is YFSETQ. The CDR3 extends over 17 amino acids. CDR3 bases: TGCGCCAGCAGCAGCACAAGTTGGACAGCTGCTAATGAAAAACTGTTTTTT. It is translated as CASSSTSWTAANEKLFF.

This clone came up once. The CDR3 bases are TGTGCCAGCAGCTTTTTCGGCAGGGAGGGTGAAAAACTGTTTTTT. Protein sequence: CASSFFGREGEKLFF. This chain links TRBV5-6 with TRBJ1-4, with a weak D call TRBD1 (5 bases). Trimming shortened V by 2 bases and J by 7 bases, and 15 bases separated the two germline ends. The germline V gene encodes CDR1 SGHDT and CDR2 YYEEEE. CDR3 length: 15 amino acids.

V gene TRBV5-1 combines with J gene TRBJ2-7; tentatively, D is TRBD2 (6 bases). The CDR3 extends over 17 amino acids. V lost 3 bases to trimming and J lost 0 bases, with 19 bases between them. CDR1 is SGHRS, CDR2 YFSETQ, per germline. The CDR3 sequence is CASSYNRDFGSSYEQYF. CDR3 DNA: TGCGCCAGCAGCTATAACCGGGACTTTGGAAGCTCCTACGAGCAGTACTTC.

V is TRBV28 and J is TRBJ1-5; 7 nucleotides align to TRBD1. J gave up 15 bases and V 4 bases, and 15 bases lay outside the gene matches. This CDR3 region has 14 residues. Germline values: CDR1 MDHEN, CDR2 SYDVKM. CDR3 loop: CASSSRQGFWVGHF. CDR3 DNA sequence: TGTGCCAGCAGTTCGAGACAGGGCTTCTGGGTCGGGCATTTT.

The rearrangement uses TRBV9 and TRBJ1-3, with D tentatively TRBD1 (5 bases). V lost 2 bases and J lost 0, with 15 bases in between. There are 17 residues in the CDR3. Germline V lookup: CDR1 SGDLS, CDR2 YYNGEE. As DNA, the CDR3 is TGTGCCAGCAGCGTGCTCCCGGCAGGGACCTCTGGAAACACCATATATTTT. This sequence encodes CASSVLPAGTSGNTIYF.

The V gene is TRBV6-5, the J gene TRBJ2-6, with D hard to call. Trimming took off 0 bases at V and 0 bases at J, with 3 bases between the two ends. Germline V gene sequence: CDR1 MNHEY, CDR2 SVGAGI. The CDR3 has 15 amino acids. CDR3 bases: TGTGCCAGCAGTTACTCGGACTCTGGGGCCAACGTCCTGACTTTC. It encodes CASSYSDSGANVLTF.

The chain combines TRBV7-2 with TRBJ1-5; 8 nucleotides match TRBD1. Looked up from germline, CDR1 is SGHTA and CDR2 is FQGNSA. This CDR3 spans 14 amino acids. J lost 5 bases, V lost 5 bases, and 5 bases had no gene match. The CDR3 reads CASSHYRGDQPQHF. Here the CDR3 DNA reads TGTGCCAGCAGCCACTACAGGGGGGATCAGCCCCAGCATTTT.